The source of this T cell receptor beta chain is a study of early T cells in non-severe SARS-CoV-2 infection. Study results and limitations: Private and CD4 specificities were missed by VDJdb matching, which favored anti-spike CD8 responses.

This clonotype was recorded only once. Its antigen is undetermined. This sequence may be a read error, since a much larger clone differs from it by one base. Individual cDNA molecules each received unique molecular identifiers attached to them. MiXCR was run by TCRdb on the 5' RACE reads, yielding one entry per CDR3 protein. The top ten hold approximately 2.7% of the sample, which has under 35,000 distinct CDR3 sequences, around 7% seen once. V was pared by 0 bases and J by 4 bases, with 16 bases between. The CDR3 consists of 17 residues. Germline V gene data show CDR1 as MNHEY and CDR2 as SVGEGT. What was sequenced was whole blood. This rearrangement joins TRBV6-2 or TRBV6-3 to TRBJ2-1; no definite D call. The receptor's source is an adult who was a healthcare worker with PCR-confirmed SARS-CoV-2 infection or an uninfected control (not recorded which). CDR3 DNA: TGTGCCAGCAGTTACTCCCCCCCCCGGCGGATTTACAATGAGCAGTTCTTC. Its protein is CASSYSPPRRIYNEQFF.